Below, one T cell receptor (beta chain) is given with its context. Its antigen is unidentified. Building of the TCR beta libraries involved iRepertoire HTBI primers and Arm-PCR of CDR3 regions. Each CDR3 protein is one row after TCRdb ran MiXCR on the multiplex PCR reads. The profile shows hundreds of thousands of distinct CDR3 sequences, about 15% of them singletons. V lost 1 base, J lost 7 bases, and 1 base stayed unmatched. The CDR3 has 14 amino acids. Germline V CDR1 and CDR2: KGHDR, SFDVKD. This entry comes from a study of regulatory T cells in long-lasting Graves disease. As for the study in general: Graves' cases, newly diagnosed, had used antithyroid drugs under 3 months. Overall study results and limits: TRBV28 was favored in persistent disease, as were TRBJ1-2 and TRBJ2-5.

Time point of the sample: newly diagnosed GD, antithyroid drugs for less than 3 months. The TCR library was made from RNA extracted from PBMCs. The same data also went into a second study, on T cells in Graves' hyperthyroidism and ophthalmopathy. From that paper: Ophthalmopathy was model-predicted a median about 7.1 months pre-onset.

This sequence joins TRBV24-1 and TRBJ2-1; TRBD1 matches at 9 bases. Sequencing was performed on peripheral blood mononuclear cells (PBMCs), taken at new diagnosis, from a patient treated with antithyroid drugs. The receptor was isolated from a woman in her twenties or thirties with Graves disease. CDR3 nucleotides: TGTGCCACCAGTGATTTAGGGACAGGGAATGAGCAGTTCTTC. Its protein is CATSDLGTGNEQFF.